The entry that follows covers one T cell receptor (beta chain) sequence. The antigen remains undetermined. The junction had 9 bases not matched to a gene; V was cut back by 8 bases and J by 2 bases. Per germline, CDR1 SEHNR and CDR2 FQNEAQ (reference sequence). There are 14 residues in the CDR3. Assay execution took place at the deep level. Clones were sequenced by immunoSEQ multiplex PCR, and TCRdb holds only the in-frame ones, with some missing. The repertoire has around 1.5 million clones, 98% of them found once; the top ten carry about 0.45%. This record comes from a study of shared clonotypes between healthy human individuals. Whole-study results and caveats: Non-shared clonotypes displayed generation probabilities falling below those of clonotypes present in all four donors.

All donors qualified as healthy HIV-negative adults and had experienced no recent acute infections or vaccinations. Every donor was a Caucasian adult from Nashville, Tennessee. The J gene is TRBJ2-7, the V gene TRBV7-9, with 7 bases lining up with TRBD1. This sequence was found in a man aged 25 to 40 in good health. Sequencing input: naive CD4+ T cells sorted from blood. Subset described: CD45RA+ positively selected. CDR3 region: CASLETGETYEQYF. The CDR3 DNA reads as TGTGCCAGCCTGGAAACAGGGGAAACCTACGAGCAGTACTTC.